Sequencing of this T cell receptor beta chain was carried out in a study of T cells in Graves' hyperthyroidism and ophthalmopathy. Across the study: Blood from the periphery was taken at initial diagnosis, before any treatment. Study findings and constraints: The model predicted ophthalmopathy a median approximately 6 months before onset. Separating ophthalmopathy from stable hyperthyroidism was achieved by a 13 V-J model.

Amplification of TCR beta CDR3 regions was performed using RNA transcripts as template. The HTBI primer set drove a first-round RT-PCR of the TCR CDR3. MiXCR, run by TCRdb on the multiplex PCR reads, gives a single entry per CDR3 protein. The profile covers 360,000 or so distinct CDR3 sequences, with about 15% appearing a single time and roughly a fifth taken by the ten largest. Each 10 ml fresh peripheral blood draw supplied the PBMCs. This clonotype was observed many times. The antigen is not known. Germline values: CDR1 SGHTA, CDR2 FQGTGA. This CDR3 has 15 residues. The V gene lost 5 bases and the J gene lost 8 bases, with 19 bases spanning the gap.

The chain has TRBV7-3 and TRBJ2-1; D may match TRBD1 or TRBD2 (5 bases each). The specimen sequenced was blood. The sequence was collected from a woman aged 60-75 years with Graves' ophthalmopathy. The CDR3 sequence is CASSLLGGAMDEQFF. The CDR3 nucleotides read TGTGCCAGCAGCCTGCTTGGGGGTGCTATGGATGAGCAGTTCTTC.